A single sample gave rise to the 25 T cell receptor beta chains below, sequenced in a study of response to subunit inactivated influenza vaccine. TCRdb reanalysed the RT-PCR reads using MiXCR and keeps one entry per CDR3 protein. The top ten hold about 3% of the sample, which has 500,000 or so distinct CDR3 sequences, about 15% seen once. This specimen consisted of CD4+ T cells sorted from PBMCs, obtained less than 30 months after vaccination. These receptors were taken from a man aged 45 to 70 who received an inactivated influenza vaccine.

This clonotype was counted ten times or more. In DNA form, the CDR3 reads TGCGCCAGCAGCTTGGTCCTAGCGGGGGGCGAGCAGTATTTT. This codes for CASSLVLAGGEQYF. The chain uses TRBV5-1 and TRBJ2-3; 11 bases agree with TRBD2. CDR3 length equals 14 residues. Germline V gene sequence: CDR1 SGHRS, CDR2 YFSETQ. Losses at the gene ends were 0 bases for V and 11 bases for J; bases not matched to a gene: 5. Supplemented by reference TRBV5-1 and TRBJ2-3, the full variable domain reads KAGVTQTPRYLIKTRGQQVTLSCSPISGHRSVSWYQQTPGQGLQFLFEYFSETQRNKGNFPGRFSGRQFSNSRSEMNVSTLELGDSALYLCASSLVLAGGEQYFGPGTRLTVL.

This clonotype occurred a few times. For the CDR3, the DNA is TGCGCCAGCAGTCTACAGGGCCCCGGCGAATCACCCCTCCACTTT. It translates to CASSLQGPGESPLHF. This chain uses TRBV4-3 with TRBJ1-6, with D possibly being TRBD1 (6 bases). V dropped 6 bases and J dropped 10 bases, with 19 bases sitting between them. This CDR3 is 15 amino acids long. Germline CDR1 reads LGHNA; CDR2 reads YSLEER.

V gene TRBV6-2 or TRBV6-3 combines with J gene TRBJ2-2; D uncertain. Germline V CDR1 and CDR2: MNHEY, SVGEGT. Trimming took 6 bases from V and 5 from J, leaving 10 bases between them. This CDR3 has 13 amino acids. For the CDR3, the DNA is TGTGCCAGCAGCCGTCGACAAACCGGGGAGCTGTTTTTT. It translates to CASSRRQTGELFF.

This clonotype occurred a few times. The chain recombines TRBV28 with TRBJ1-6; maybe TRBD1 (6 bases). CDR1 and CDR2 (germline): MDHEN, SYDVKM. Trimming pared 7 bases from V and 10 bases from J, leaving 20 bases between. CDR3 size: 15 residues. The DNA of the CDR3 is TGTGCCAGCAACTACCGACAGGCGCTACGGTCACCCCTCCACTTT. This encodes CASNYRQALRSPLHF.

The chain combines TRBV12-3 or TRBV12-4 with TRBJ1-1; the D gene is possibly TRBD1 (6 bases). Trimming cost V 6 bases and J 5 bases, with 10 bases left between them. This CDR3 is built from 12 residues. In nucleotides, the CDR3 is TGTGCCAGCAGAACACAGGGAACTGAAGCTTTCTTT. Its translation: CASRTQGTEAFF.

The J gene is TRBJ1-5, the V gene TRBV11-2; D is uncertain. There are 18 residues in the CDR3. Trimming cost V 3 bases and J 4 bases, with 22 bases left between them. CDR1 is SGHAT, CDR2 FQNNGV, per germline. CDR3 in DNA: TGTGCCAGCAGCTTCTCAGGAACCCCCCAATGCCCTAATCAGCCCCAGCATTTT. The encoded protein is CASSFSGTPQCPNQPQHF.

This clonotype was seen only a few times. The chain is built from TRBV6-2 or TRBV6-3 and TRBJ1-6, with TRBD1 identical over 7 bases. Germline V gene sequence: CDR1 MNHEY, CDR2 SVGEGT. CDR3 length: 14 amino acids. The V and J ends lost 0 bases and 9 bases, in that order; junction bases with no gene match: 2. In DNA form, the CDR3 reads TGTGCCAGCAGTTACTCGACAGGGACTTCACCCCTCCACTTT. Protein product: CASSYSTGTSPLHF.

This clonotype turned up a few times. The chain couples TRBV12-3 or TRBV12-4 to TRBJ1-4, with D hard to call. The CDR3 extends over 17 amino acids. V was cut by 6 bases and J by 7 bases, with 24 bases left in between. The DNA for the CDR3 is TGTGCCAGCAGCCTCAGTCGGGGTTTAGGGTCTTTTGAAAAACTGTTTTTT. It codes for CASSLSRGLGSFEKLFF.

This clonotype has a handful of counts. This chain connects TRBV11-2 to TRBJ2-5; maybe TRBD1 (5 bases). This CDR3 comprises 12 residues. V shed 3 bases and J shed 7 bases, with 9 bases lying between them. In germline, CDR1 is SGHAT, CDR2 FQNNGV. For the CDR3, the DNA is TGTGCCAGCAGCTTCGGCAGGGCGACCCAGTACTTC. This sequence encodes CASSFGRATQYF.

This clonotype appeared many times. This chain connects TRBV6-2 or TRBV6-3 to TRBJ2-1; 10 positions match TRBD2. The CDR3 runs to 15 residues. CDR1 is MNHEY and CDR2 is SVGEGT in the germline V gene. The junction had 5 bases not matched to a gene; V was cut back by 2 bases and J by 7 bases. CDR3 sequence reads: CASSYPASGRNEQFF. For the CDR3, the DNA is TGTGCCAGCAGTTACCCGGCTAGCGGGAGAAATGAGCAGTTCTTC.

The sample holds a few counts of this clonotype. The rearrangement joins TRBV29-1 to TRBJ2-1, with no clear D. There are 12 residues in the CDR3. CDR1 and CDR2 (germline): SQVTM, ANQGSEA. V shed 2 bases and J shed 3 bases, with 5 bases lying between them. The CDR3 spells CSVERSYNEQFF. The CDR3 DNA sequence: TGCAGCGTTGAACGGAGCTACAATGAGCAGTTCTTC.

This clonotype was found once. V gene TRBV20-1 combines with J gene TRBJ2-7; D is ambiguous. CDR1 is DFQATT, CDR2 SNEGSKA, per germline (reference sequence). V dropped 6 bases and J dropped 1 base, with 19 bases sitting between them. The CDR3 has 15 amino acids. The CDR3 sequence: CSAISSYPPSYEQYF. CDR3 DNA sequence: TGCAGTGCCATCTCCTCGTATCCCCCGTCCTACGAGCAGTACTTC.

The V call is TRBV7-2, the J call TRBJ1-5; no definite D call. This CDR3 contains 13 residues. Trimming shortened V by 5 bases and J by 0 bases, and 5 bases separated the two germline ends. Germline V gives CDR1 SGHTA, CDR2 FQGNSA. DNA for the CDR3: TGTGCCAGCAGCCAGCATAGCAATCAGCCCCAGCATTTT. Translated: CASSQHSNQPQHF.

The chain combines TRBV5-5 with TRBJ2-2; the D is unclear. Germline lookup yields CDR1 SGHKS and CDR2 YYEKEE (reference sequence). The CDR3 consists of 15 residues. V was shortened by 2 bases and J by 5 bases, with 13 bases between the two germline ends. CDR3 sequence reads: CASSFGWGRTGELFF. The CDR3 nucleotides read TGTGCCAGCAGCTTCGGCTGGGGTCGGACCGGGGAGCTGTTTTTT.

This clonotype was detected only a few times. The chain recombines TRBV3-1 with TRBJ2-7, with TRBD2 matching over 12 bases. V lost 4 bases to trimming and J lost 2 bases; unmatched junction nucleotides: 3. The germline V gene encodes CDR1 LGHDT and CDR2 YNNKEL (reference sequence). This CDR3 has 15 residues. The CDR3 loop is CASSPGTSGPYEQYF. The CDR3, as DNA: TGTGCCAGCAGCCCAGGGACTAGCGGGCCCTACGAGCAGTACTTC.

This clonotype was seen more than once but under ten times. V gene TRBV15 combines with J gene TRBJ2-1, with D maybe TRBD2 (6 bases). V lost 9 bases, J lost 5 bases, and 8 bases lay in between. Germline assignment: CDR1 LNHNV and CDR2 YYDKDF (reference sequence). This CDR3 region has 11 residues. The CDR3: CATEGNNEQFF. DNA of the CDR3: TGTGCCACGGAGGGCAACAATGAGCAGTTCTTC.

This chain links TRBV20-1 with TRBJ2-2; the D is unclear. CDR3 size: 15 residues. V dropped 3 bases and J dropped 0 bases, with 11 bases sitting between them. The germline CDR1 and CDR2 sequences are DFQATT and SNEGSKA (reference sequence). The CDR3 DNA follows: TGCAGTGCTAGTTCGATCTGGGCGAACACCGGGGAGCTGTTTTTT. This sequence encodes CSASSIWANTGELFF.

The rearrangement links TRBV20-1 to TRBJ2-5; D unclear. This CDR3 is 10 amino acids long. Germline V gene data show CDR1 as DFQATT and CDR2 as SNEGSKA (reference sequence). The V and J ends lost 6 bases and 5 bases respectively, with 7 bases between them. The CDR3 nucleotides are TGCAGTGCAGAGAGGGAGACCCAGTACTTC. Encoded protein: CSAERETQYF.

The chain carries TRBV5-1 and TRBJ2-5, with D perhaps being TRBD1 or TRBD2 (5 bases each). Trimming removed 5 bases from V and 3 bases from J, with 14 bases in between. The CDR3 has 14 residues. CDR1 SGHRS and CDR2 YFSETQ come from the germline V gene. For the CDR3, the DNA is TGCGCCAGCAGGACCGGGACCGCAGAAGAGACCCAGTACTTC. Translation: CASRTGTAEETQYF. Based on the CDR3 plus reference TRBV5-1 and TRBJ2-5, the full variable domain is KAGVTQTPRYLIKTRGQQVTLSCSPISGHRSVSWYQQTPGQGLQFLFEYFSETQRNKGNFPGRFSGRQFSNSRSEMNVSTLELGDSALYLCASRTGTAEETQYFGPGTRLLVL.

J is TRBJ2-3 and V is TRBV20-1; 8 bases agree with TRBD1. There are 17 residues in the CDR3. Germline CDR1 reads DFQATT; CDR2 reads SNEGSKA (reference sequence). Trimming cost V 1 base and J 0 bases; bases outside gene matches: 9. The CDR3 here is CSARASSGGSSTDTQYF. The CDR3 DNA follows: TGCAGTGCTAGAGCCAGTTCAGGGGGCTCTAGCACAGATACGCAGTATTTT.

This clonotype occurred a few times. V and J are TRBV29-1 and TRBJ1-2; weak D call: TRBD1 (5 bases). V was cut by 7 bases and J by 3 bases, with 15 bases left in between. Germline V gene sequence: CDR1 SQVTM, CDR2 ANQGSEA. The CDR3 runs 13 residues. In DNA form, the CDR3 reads TGCAGCGACATGGGACGTTCTTACTATGGCTACACCTTC. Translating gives CSDMGRSYYGYTF.

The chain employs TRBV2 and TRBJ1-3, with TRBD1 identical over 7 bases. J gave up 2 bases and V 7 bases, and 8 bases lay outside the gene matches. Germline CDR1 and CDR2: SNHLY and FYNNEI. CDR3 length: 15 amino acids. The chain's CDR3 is CASKARGSPGNTIYF. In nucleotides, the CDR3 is TGTGCCAGCAAGGCCAGGGGGTCCCCTGGAAACACCATATATTTT.

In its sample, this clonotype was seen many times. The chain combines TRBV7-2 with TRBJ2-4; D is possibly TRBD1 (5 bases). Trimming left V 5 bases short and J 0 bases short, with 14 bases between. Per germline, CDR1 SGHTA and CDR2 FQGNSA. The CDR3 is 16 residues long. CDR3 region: CASSSRVSLAKNIQYF. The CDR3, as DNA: TGTGCCAGCAGCAGCAGGGTTTCTCTAGCCAAAAACATTCAGTACTTC.

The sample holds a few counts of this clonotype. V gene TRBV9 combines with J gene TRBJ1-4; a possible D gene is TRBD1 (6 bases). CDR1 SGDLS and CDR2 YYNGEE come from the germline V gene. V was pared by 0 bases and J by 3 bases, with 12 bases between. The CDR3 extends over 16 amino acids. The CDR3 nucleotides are TGTGCCAGCAGCGTAGGGACCGGGACATCTAATGAAAAACTGTTTTTT. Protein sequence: CASSVGTGTSNEKLFF.

CDR3 loop: CASSFVGRNSPLHF. CDR3 sequence (DNA): TGTGCCAGCAGTTTTGTGGGGCGTAATTCACCCCTCCACTTT. The chain is built from TRBV12-3 or TRBV12-4 and TRBJ1-6; D is possibly TRBD1 (5 bases). The CDR3 extends over 14 amino acids. Trimming removed 3 bases at V and 6 bases at J, with 9 bases between.